Presented here are 19 T cell receptor beta chains from one specimen sequenced in a study of siplizumab effects on memory and regulatory T cells. Data came from immunoSEQ multiplex PCR; TCRdb stores just in-frame clones and leaves some out. The data show some 97,000 clones, 85% to 95% seen once. Sequenced material: Tregs sorted from blood. The receptors shown here come from a human donor in good health.

J is TRBJ2-5 and V is TRBV30; D gene ambiguous. V lost 5 bases, J lost 1 base, and 2 bases lay in between. This CDR3 region has 10 residues. Germline CDR1 GTSNPN, CDR2 SVGIG (reference sequence). CDR3 in DNA: TGTGCCTGGCGCCAAGAGACCCAGTACTTC. This gives the protein CAWRQETQYF.

This clone has just a few counts. The chain has TRBV7-9 and TRBJ1-2; the match to TRBD1 covers 8 bases. Germline lookup yields CDR1 SEHNR and CDR2 FQNEAQ (reference sequence). The V and J ends lost 5 bases and 8 bases, in that order; junction bases with no gene match: 10. There are 14 residues in the CDR3. CDR3 protein: CASSVVDRVGGYTF. The DNA for the CDR3 is TGTGCCAGCAGCGTGGTGGACAGGGTGGGCGGCTACACCTTC.

The chain joins TRBV27 to TRBJ1-6, with 7 bases that match TRBD1. Germline V gene sequence: CDR1 MNHEY, CDR2 SMNVEV (reference sequence). V dropped 3 bases and J dropped 7; count of bases not matched to a gene: 6. The CDR3 runs to 15 residues. CDR3 coding DNA: TGTGCCAGCAGTTTCAGACAGGGTGGCAATTCACCCCTCCACTTT. As protein: CASSFRQGGNSPLHF.

V is TRBV6-5 and J is TRBJ1-3; D is perhaps TRBD1 (6 bases). CDR3 length equals 16 residues. Germline values: CDR1 MNHEY, CDR2 SVGAGI. Trimming cost V 0 bases and J 1 base, with 10 bases left between them. DNA of the CDR3: TGTGCCAGCAGTTACTCGAGAGGGGGGTCTGGAAACACCATATATTTT. It is translated as CASSYSRGGSGNTIYF.

V gene TRBV29-1 combines with J gene TRBJ1-1, with 8 bases matching TRBD1. Germline assignment: CDR1 SQVTM and CDR2 ANQGSEA. After removal of 6 bases from V and 1 base from J, the junction contained 10 bases not matched to a gene. The CDR3 contains 15 residues. This CDR3 is CSVQNTGTGNTEAFF. The CDR3 region has the DNA TGCAGCGTGCAGAATACCGGGACAGGGAACACTGAAGCTTTCTTT.

The chain is built from TRBV5-4 and TRBJ1-2; maybe TRBD1 (6 bases). This CDR3 has 16 amino acids. Germline-derived CDR1 and CDR2 are SGHNT and YYREEE (reference sequence). Trimming pared 4 bases from V and 3 bases from J, leaving 19 bases between. The CDR3 loop is CASSVPGTQKYYGYTF. CDR3 DNA sequence: TGTGCCAGCAGCGTACCCGGGACACAGAAGTACTATGGCTACACCTTC.

The gene calls are TRBV5-8 and TRBJ1-1; 12 positions match TRBD1. The junction had 12 bases not matched to a gene; V was cut back by 8 bases and J by 1 base. The CDR3 totals 17 residues. Germline CDR1 is SGHTS and CDR2 is YDEGEE. The CDR3: CARNTPGQGAWNTEAFF. The CDR3 region has the DNA TGTGCCAGAAACACACCGGGACAGGGGGCGTGGAACACTGAAGCTTTCTTT.

The chain couples TRBV6-4 to TRBJ1-2; maybe TRBD1 (5 bases). Germline V gene data show CDR1 as MRHNA and CDR2 as SNTAGT. The V gene lost 6 bases and the J gene lost 7 bases, with 15 bases spanning the gap. CDR3 length equals 13 residues. This CDR3 is CASREARGSGYTF. DNA of the CDR3: TGTGCCAGCAGGGAGGCAAGGGGATCTGGCTACACCTTC.

This sequence joins TRBV28 and TRBJ1-2, with unresolved D. The CDR3 loop spans 13 amino acids. Between the trimmed V and J ends, which lost 8 bases and 6 bases, there was a span of 16 bases. CDR1 and CDR2 (germline): MDHEN, SYDVKM. CDR3: CASRVDGTNGYTF. For the CDR3, the DNA is TGTGCCAGCCGGGTGGACGGAACCAATGGCTACACCTTC.

This chain uses TRBV19 with TRBJ2-1; 9 bases are a match to TRBD2. CDR3 length: 17 amino acids. Trimming cost V 5 bases and J 3 bases; bases outside gene matches: 11. Germline CDR1 and CDR2: LNHDA and SQIVND (reference sequence). The CDR3 DNA sequence: TGTGCCAGTAGTTCACGTTTAGCGGGAGAGATCTACAATGAGCAGTTCTTC. This sequence encodes CASSSRLAGEIYNEQFF.

The chain couples TRBV2 to TRBJ1-1; 11 bases are a match to TRBD1. Germline CDR1 reads SNHLY; CDR2 reads FYNNEI. This CDR3 region has 15 residues. The ends lost 3 bases at V and 2 bases at J; junction bases unmatched: 2. CDR3 loop: CASSDGTGGNTEAFF. The CDR3 DNA reads TGTGCCAGCAGTGACGGGACAGGGGGAAACACTGAAGCTTTCTTT.

This chain links TRBV5-1 with TRBJ2-7; 13 bases fit TRBD2. V lost 0 bases to trimming and J lost 3 bases; unmatched junction nucleotides: 9. Germline assignment: CDR1 SGHRS and CDR2 YFSETQ. The CDR3 extends over 18 amino acids. CDR3: CASSLATTSGRQGYEQYF. The CDR3 DNA follows: TGCGCCAGCAGCTTGGCCACGACTAGCGGGAGGCAGGGCTACGAGCAGTACTTC.

This chain connects TRBV9 to TRBJ2-5; TRBD2 matches at 12 bases. Per germline, CDR1 SGDLS and CDR2 YYNGEE. V lost 3 bases, J lost 4 bases, and 4 bases stayed unmatched. This CDR3 contains 15 residues. The CDR3 loop reads CASSAGLAGIETQYF. The CDR3 DNA sequence: TGTGCCAGCAGCGCAGGACTAGCGGGAATAGAGACCCAGTACTTC.

The rearrangement uses TRBV25-1 and TRBJ1-1, with D hard to call. Germline CDR1 and CDR2: MGHDK and SYGVNS. V shed 3 bases and J shed 1 base, with 9 bases lying between them. This CDR3 contains 14 residues. The chain's CDR3 is CASSELAPNTEAFF. The CDR3 DNA is TGTGCCAGCAGTGAGCTGGCCCCGAACACTGAAGCTTTCTTT.

V and J are TRBV7-3 and TRBJ2-1; the match to TRBD1 covers 11 bases. The CDR3 length is 14 residues. V shed 5 bases, J shed 9 bases, and the junction held 6 bases outside the gene matches. Germline values: CDR1 SGHTA, CDR2 FQGTGA. The CDR3 coding sequence is TGTGCCAGCAGCCTCGGACAGGGGGCTGGTGAGCAGTTCTTC. Translating it yields CASSLGQGAGEQFF.

V gene TRBV27 combines with J gene TRBJ1-1; TRBD1 is a possible D gene (6 bases). The CDR3 runs to 13 residues. V shed 4 bases and J shed 9 bases, with 15 bases lying between them. The germline V gene encodes CDR1 MNHEY and CDR2 SMNVEV (reference sequence). The DNA of the CDR3 is TGTGCCAGCAGTTCCCTTCAGGGGTCTCAAGCTTTCTTT. Translating it yields CASSSLQGSQAFF.

The rearrangement joins TRBV28 to TRBJ2-1; no reliable D call. Germline V lookup: CDR1 MDHEN, CDR2 SYDVKM. The CDR3 is 13 residues long. Trimming took 3 bases from V and 9 from J, leaving 12 bases between them. For the CDR3, the DNA is TGTGCCAGCAGTTTCCCTACACCGGCTGAGCAGTTCTTC. Its translation: CASSFPTPAEQFF. Variable domain in full (rest from reference TRBV28 and TRBJ2-1): DVKVTQSSRYLVKRTGEKVFLECVQDMDHENMFWYRQDPGLGLRLIYFSYDVKMKEKGDIPEGYSVSREKKERFSLILESASTNQTSMYLCASSFPTPAEQFFGPGTRLTVL.

The rearrangement joins TRBV9 to TRBJ2-5; D might be TRBD1 or TRBD2, each matching 5 bases. Trimming cost V 2 bases and J 4 bases, with 15 bases left between them. The CDR3 is made up of 15 amino acids. Germline CDR1 and CDR2: SGDLS and YYNGEE. CDR3 amino acids: CASSVGPLWGETQYF. The CDR3, as DNA: TGTGCCAGCAGCGTGGGACCCCTCTGGGGAGAGACCCAGTACTTC.

The gene calls are TRBV6-1 and TRBJ1-3; D might be TRBD1 (5 bases). V was clipped by 1 base and J by 2 bases, with 9 bases between them. The V gene's germline CDR1 is MNHNS and CDR2 SASEGT. This CDR3 comprises 15 residues. Here the CDR3 reads CASSEVLGAGNTIYF. The DNA for the CDR3 is TGTGCCAGCAGTGAAGTCTTGGGGGCTGGAAACACCATATATTTT.